A selection of T cell receptor beta chains follows, all from one sample in a study of CD8 T cells in Susac syndrome. TCRdb re-called the immunoSEQ multiplex PCR reads through MiXCR, storing one row per CDR3 protein. The sample lists roughly 88,000 distinct CDR3 sequences; around 96% were seen once. Sequencing input: CD8+ T cells from PBMCs. These receptors all stem from a human donor with Susac syndrome. CDR3s include the opening cysteine and the closing phenylalanine or tryptophan. Size is stated for part of the rows, as once, few or many counts, or as a class when the clone is expanded.

V gene	clone size	CDR3 protein
TRBV6-5	NA	CASSYSSTVNYGYTF
TRBV20-1	once	CSAREQGAYTDTQYF
TRBV7-9	NA	CASSFSGGSTEAFF
TRBV7-9	once	CASSSRGGDSPLHF
TRBV20-1	NA	CSAREDNEQFF
TRBV28	NA	CASSNTEAFF
TRBV20-1	NA	CSGTGPFDEQFF
TRBV6-1	NA	CASSFGQGNSPLHF
TRBV14	NA	CASSQGAGLRWMNTEAFF
TRBV27	NA	CASSLSSVNQPQHF
TRBV6-1	NA	CASSEWGTSGYEQYF
TRBV9	NA	CASSSRQGSHNEQFF
TRBV4-2	NA	CASSQGATGDPSAGYTF
TRBV12-3/TRBV12-4	NA	CASSETGDGYTF
TRBV7-8	few	CASSLAGTLSHEQFF
TRBV20-1	NA	CSAREGSSYNEQFF
TRBV29-1	NA	CSVEATVAGSQGSYNEQFF
TRBV6-5	NA	CASSYSMWASGQETQYF
TRBV11-3	NA	CASSFWLNYGYTF
TRBV15	NA	CATSRSRIVTQYF
TRBV9	NA	CASSAKLSGGYNEQFF
TRBV20-1	NA	CSARERQRSSYEQYF
TRBV4-3	NA	CASSQDSGGRQPQHF
TRBV20-1	once	CSARSLGGHNEKLFF
TRBV5-1	NA	CASSLGQGAYEQYF
TRBV9	NA	CASSVVGSSYNEQFF
TRBV29-1	NA	CSVESDRGTDTQYF
TRBV28	NA	CASSWGGLDTDTQYF
TRBV6-5	NA	CASSPGGSYNEQFF
TRBV24-1	NA	CATSDLPDEQFF
TRBV28	once	CASSFEGPSTDTQYF
TRBV27	once	CASSTEGGRYEQFF
TRBV29-1	NA	CSGWTVGGDNYGYTF
TRBV29-1	NA	CSVGTGLGYETQYF
TRBV12-3/TRBV12-4	NA	CASCVGRGGVNGYTF
TRBV5-4	NA	CASSSAPQDGQYF
TRBV25-1	once	CASSPWTANNEQFF
TRBV20-1	NA	CSASPEGWNTEAFF
TRBV20-1	NA	CSASTPGAWRNYGYTF